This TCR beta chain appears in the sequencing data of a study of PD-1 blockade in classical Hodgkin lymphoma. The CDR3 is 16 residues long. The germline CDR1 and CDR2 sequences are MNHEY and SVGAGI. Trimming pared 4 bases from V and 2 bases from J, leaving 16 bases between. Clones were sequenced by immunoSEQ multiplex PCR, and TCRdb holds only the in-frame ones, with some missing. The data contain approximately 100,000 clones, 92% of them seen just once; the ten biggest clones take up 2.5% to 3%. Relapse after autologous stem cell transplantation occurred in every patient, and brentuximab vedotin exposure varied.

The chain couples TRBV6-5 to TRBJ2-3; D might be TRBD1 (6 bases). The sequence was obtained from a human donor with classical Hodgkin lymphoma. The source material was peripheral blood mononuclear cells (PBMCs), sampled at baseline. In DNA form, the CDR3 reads TGTGCCAGCAGTTCCACCGGGACAATAGTCACAGATACGCAGTATTTT. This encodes CASSSTGTIVTDTQYF.